This T cell receptor (beta chain) was identified in a study of human T cells and chemical hapten exposure. Study-level points and caveats: After DPC sensitization, TCRs above 1 in 1000 frequency showed no change.

Sequencing started from total RNA isolated from unfractionated whole blood. CDR1 is MNHEY and CDR2 is SVGAGI in the germline V gene. V lost 2 bases to trimming and J lost 3 bases, with 10 bases between them. The CDR3 runs 14 residues. Unique molecular identifiers were affixed to discrete cDNA molecules within the library. One entry per CDR3 protein, called by TCRdb with MiXCR from the 5' RACE reads. In the table there are about 140,000 distinct CDR3 sequences, over 3.5% of which are singletons. This clonotype was detected only a few times. Its specificity is not known. The V call is TRBV6-5, the J call TRBJ1-1, with D possibly being TRBD1 (6 bases). The receptor's source is a female donor in good health. The CDR3 is CASSYMAGDTEAFF. In DNA, the CDR3 is TGTGCCAGCAGTTACATGGCAGGGGACACTGAAGCTTTCTTT.